This T cell receptor (beta chain) was captured by sequencing in a study of T cells in narcolepsy. Profiled with immunoSEQ multiplex PCR; TCRdb holds only in-frame clones, not every one. Of 9,500 to 14,000 clones in the sample, roughly 93% were seen once. The germline gives CDR1 SEHNR, CDR2 FQNEAQ (reference sequence). The CDR3 contains 14 residues. The trim removed 5 bases at V and 5 bases at J, leaving 7 bases unmatched. In the case of this clone: Its antigen is not identified.

Regarding the study as a whole: Healthy controls reportedly lacked the autoreactive clonotypes serially found in patients' blood.

This chain links TRBV7-9 with TRBJ2-5; 8 bases are a match to TRBD2. The TCR originated in a human donor with narcolepsy. Sequencing was carried out using CD45RA- memory CD4+ T cells from PBMCs. The CDR3 DNA sequence: TGTGCCAGCAGCCGCGCGGGGGGCCGGGAGACCCAGTACTTC. Its protein is CASSRAGGRETQYF. The whole variable domain, remainder taken from reference TRBV7-9 and TRBJ2-5, is DTGVSQNPRHKITKRGQNVTFRCDPISEHNRLYWYRQTLGQGPEFLTYFQNEAQLEKSRLLSDRFSAERPKGSFSTLEIQRTEQGDSAMYLCASSRAGGRETQYFGPGTRLLVL.